The entry below describes one TCR beta chain. The antigen is unknown. The time point here: newly diagnosed GD, antithyroid drugs for less than 3 months. PBMC RNA was the source of the TCR library. Building of the TCR beta libraries involved iRepertoire HTBI primers and Arm-PCR of CDR3 regions. Each CDR3 protein gets one entry after TCRdb re-called the multiplex PCR reads with MiXCR. The repertoire holds 380,000 or so distinct CDR3 sequences, with 15% to 20% as singletons. The CDR3 is made up of 15 amino acids. V was cut by 1 base and J by 4 bases, with 14 bases left in between. Germline V lookup: CDR1 DFQATT, CDR2 SNEGSKA (reference sequence). The entry originates in a study of regulatory T cells in long-lasting Graves disease. Findings and limits, study-wide: Possibly, too few samples lowered accuracy. Between persistent patients, 2,500 to 3,500 public clonotypes were shared, exceeding the roughly 1,000 shared between new patients.

These data are also associated with another study on T cells in Graves' hyperthyroidism and ophthalmopathy. Per that paper: The study enrolled patients aged 18 to 65 with newly diagnosed hyperthyroidism of under 2 months' duration.

This receptor was obtained from a woman aged 18-35 years with Graves disease. The V call is TRBV20-1, the J call TRBJ1-5, with D hard to call. Source: peripheral blood mononuclear cells (PBMCs), taken at new diagnosis, from a patient treated with antithyroid drugs. The DNA for the CDR3 is TGCAGTGCTAGAGTGGCAGCGGGGATGAATCAGCCCCAGCATTTT. Protein: CSARVAAGMNQPQHF.